These T cell receptor beta chains were read from a single sample in a study of T cells in Graves' hyperthyroidism and ophthalmopathy. TCRdb re-called the multiplex PCR reads with MiXCR, one entry per CDR3 protein. The sample holds hundreds of thousands of distinct CDR3 sequences; around a sixth are singletons and the top ten take roughly 14%. The source material was blood. The receptors were gathered from a woman in her late teens or twenties with Graves' hyperthyroidism. CDR3s include the opening cysteine and the closing phenylalanine or tryptophan.

v_call	j_call	cdr3_aa
TRBV11-3	TRBJ2-5	CASSPGFLNQETQYF
TRBV27	TRBJ2-2	CASSPYGTGGTGELFF
TRBV7-9	TRBJ2-3	CASSHGAGTDTQYF
TRBV27	TRBJ1-4	CASSAKDRGGNEKLFF
TRBV20-1	TRBJ2-7	CSARDSGRGYYYEQYF
TRBV20-1	TRBJ2-7	CSARTTTGGAGGQASSYEQYF
TRBV3-1	TRBJ2-1	CASSQDRSPRWNEQFF
TRBV20-1	TRBJ1-3	CSARVFGNTIYF
TRBV2	TRBJ1-3	CASGMTGAGNTIYF
TRBV7-9	TRBJ1-1	CASSLARGALDTEAFF
TRBV11-2	TRBJ2-5	CASSRRLAGGETQYF